One and the same sample provided the 30 T cell receptor beta chains below, sequenced in a study of a mutant IDH1 vaccine in newly diagnosed glioma. Documented time point: week 11, during vaccination. With topical imiquimod, each dose of the vaccine consisted of 300 ug of mutant IDH1 20-mer peptide. For these receptors, no antigen is known. The table came from immunoSEQ multiplex PCR; TCRdb's copy has only in-frame clones and leaves some out. The sample has fewer than 35,000 clones, approximately 78% seen once. The source was PBMCs, collected from a glioma patient whose treatment included an IDH1 peptide vaccine. These receptors all come from a man under 40 with glioma.

J is TRBJ1-3 and V is TRBV29-1; 9 bases map to TRBD1. The CDR3 is made up of 16 amino acids. The V gene end was trimmed by 6 bases and the J gene end by 4 bases; junction bases not matched to a gene: 13. The germline V gene has CDR1 SQVTM and CDR2 ANQGSEA. The CDR3 bases are TGCAGCGTCGTACCCTCCGGGACAGGGTCCGGAAACACCATATATTTT. Its protein is CSVVPSGTGSGNTIYF.

The rearrangement uses TRBV27 and TRBJ2-5; TRBD1 agrees at 8 bases. The germline V gene encodes CDR1 MNHEY and CDR2 SMNVEV (reference sequence). Losses at the gene ends were 5 bases for V and 3 bases for J; bases not matched to a gene: 2. CDR3 size: 13 residues. CDR3 amino acids: CASSGQGKETQYF. The CDR3 region has the DNA TGTGCCAGCAGTGGACAGGGAAAAGAGACCCAGTACTTC.

The J gene is TRBJ1-2, the V gene TRBV28, with unresolved D. CDR1 and CDR2 (germline): MDHEN, SYDVKM. V lost 5 bases and J lost 4, with 11 bases in between. This CDR3 is 13 amino acids long. As DNA, the CDR3 is TGTGCCAGCAGTCCCCGCGGGCTCTATGGCTACACCTTC. Translation: CASSPRGLYGYTF.

This clone has a single count. The J gene is TRBJ2-2, the V gene TRBV14; TRBD1 aligns across 10 bases. The CDR3 is 16 amino acids. After removal of 4 bases from V and 3 bases from J, the junction contained 5 bases not matched to a gene. CDR1 is SGHDN, CDR2 FVKESK, per germline. CDR3 sequence (DNA): TGTGCCAGCAGCCCTCTCGGGACAGGGGACACCGGGGAGCTGTTTTTT. Protein sequence: CASSPLGTGDTGELFF.

The CDR3 nucleotides read TGCGCCAGCAGCTTTCCCTCTAGCGGACCCACAGATACGCAGTATTTT. This encodes CASSFPSSGPTDTQYF. The chain employs TRBV5-1 and TRBJ2-3, with 7 bases aligning to TRBD2. J was trimmed by 2 bases and V by 2 bases; bases with no gene match: 8. From germline, CDR1 is SGHRS and CDR2 YFSETQ. CDR3 length: 16 residues. The whole variable domain, filled in from reference TRBV5-1 and TRBJ2-3, reads KAGVTQTPRYLIKTRGQQVTLSCSPISGHRSVSWYQQTPGQGLQFLFEYFSETQRNKGNFPGRFSGRQFSNSRSEMNVSTLELGDSALYLCASSFPSSGPTDTQYFGPGTRLTVL.

V and J are TRBV6-1 and TRBJ1-5; 7 bases line up with TRBD1. V trimming: 6 bases; J trimming: 2 bases; junction bases outside the gene matches: 7. The CDR3 consists of 15 residues. Germline-derived CDR1 and CDR2 are MNHNS and SASEGT. CDR3 DNA: TGTGCCAGCAGCGAACAGGGGTTTGGCAATCAGCCCCAGCATTTT. This gives the protein CASSEQGFGNQPQHF.

The chain recombines TRBV2 with TRBJ1-1, with D tentatively TRBD1 (6 bases). The CDR3 consists of 14 residues. CDR1 and CDR2 from the germline V gene are SNHLY and FYNNEI. Trimming took 4 bases from V and 4 from J, leaving 13 bases between them. The CDR3, as DNA: TGTGCCAGCAGTGGGACAGCCCTGGGCACTGAAGCTTTCTTT. Its protein is CASSGTALGTEAFF.

V usage is TRBV7-7 and J usage is TRBJ2-5; tentative D call: TRBD1 (5 bases). Trimming pared 5 bases from V and 3 bases from J, leaving 13 bases between. Germline V gene lookup returns CDR1 SSHAT and CDR2 FNYEAQ (reference sequence). The CDR3 covers 14 residues. The CDR3 is CASSRSRGKETQYF. CDR3 nucleotides: TGTGCCAGCAGCCGATCAAGGGGTAAAGAGACCCAGTACTTC. The variable domain in full, with the rest retrieved from reference TRBV7-7 and TRBJ2-5, is GAGVSQSPRYKVTKRGQDVTLRCDPISSHATLYWYQQALGQGPEFLTYFNYEAQPDKSGLPSDRFSAERPEGSISTLTIQRTEQRDSAMYRCASSRSRGKETQYFGPGTRLLVL.

The chain combines TRBV2 with TRBJ2-1, with D tentatively TRBD2 (5 bases). The germline V gene encodes CDR1 SNHLY and CDR2 FYNNEI. Trimming stripped 3 bases from V and 7 bases from J, with 16 bases between. The CDR3 runs to 15 residues. CDR3 in amino acids: CASSDPGPGKNEQFF. The CDR3 DNA reads TGTGCCAGCAGTGATCCGGGTCCGGGAAAAAATGAGCAGTTCTTC. Combining the CDR3 with reference TRBV2 and TRBJ2-1 gives the whole variable domain EPEVTQTPSHQVTQMGQEVILRCVPISNHLYFYWYRQILGQKVEFLVSFYNNEISEKSEIFDDQFSVERPDGSNFTLKIRSTKLEDSAMYFCASSDPGPGKNEQFFGPGTRLTVL.

This clone was seen once. The J gene is TRBJ2-3, the V gene TRBV7-2; no firm D call. The CDR3 has 15 amino acids. Trimming pared 0 bases from V and 0 bases from J, leaving 7 bases between. Germline-derived CDR1 and CDR2 are SGHTA and FQGNSA. CDR3 amino acids: CASSLALASTDTQYF. In nucleotides, the CDR3 is TGTGCCAGCAGCTTAGCGCTGGCTAGCACAGATACGCAGTATTTT.

The chain employs TRBV11-2 and TRBJ2-3; 13 positions agree with TRBD2. This CDR3 region has 16 residues. After removal of 0 bases from V and 5 bases from J, the junction contained 2 bases not matched to a gene. CDR1 and CDR2 from the germline V gene are SGHAT and FQNNGV. Here the CDR3 reads CASSLEGLAGIDTQYF. The CDR3 coding sequence is TGTGCCAGCAGCTTAGAGGGACTAGCGGGAATAGATACGCAGTATTTT.

The CDR3 loop reads CSFMRESTGELFF. CDR3 DNA sequence: TGCAGCTTCATGAGGGAATCTACCGGGGAGCTGTTTTTT. The chain couples TRBV29-1 to TRBJ2-2, with D tentatively TRBD2 (5 bases). CDR3 length: 13 amino acids. The ends were cut back, 8 bases at V and 5 bases at J, with 15 bases in the middle. The germline V gene has CDR1 SQVTM and CDR2 ANQGSEA.

The rearrangement links TRBV2 to TRBJ2-2; 8 bases are shared with TRBD2. The CDR3 length is 16 residues. The germline CDR1 and CDR2 sequences are SNHLY and FYNNEI. The junction had 11 bases not matched to a gene; V was cut back by 6 bases and J by 5 bases. CDR3: CASRTGPAGVTGELFF. DNA for the CDR3: TGTGCCAGCAGGACGGGCCCAGCGGGAGTTACCGGGGAGCTGTTTTTT.

The chain combines TRBV10-2 with TRBJ2-1; D is uncertain. Germline lookup yields CDR1 WSHSY and CDR2 SAAADI. Trimming shortened V by 0 bases and J by 9 bases, and 12 bases separated the two germline ends. The CDR3 loop spans 14 amino acids. CDR3 bases: TGCGCCAGCAGTGAGTCTTCCCGGACGGGTGAGCAGTTCTTC. Protein product: CASSESSRTGEQFF.

The V call is TRBV5-4, the J call TRBJ1-2; D is perhaps TRBD1 (5 bases). The CDR3 contains 15 residues. Germline V gene data show CDR1 as SGHNT and CDR2 as YYREEE (reference sequence). Trimming cost V 9 bases and J 4 bases, with 22 bases left between them. The CDR3 DNA follows: TGTGCCACCAAACTCCGACAGACCACGAGCTATGGCTACACCTTC. Protein sequence: CATKLRQTTSYGYTF.

The chain joins TRBV5-6 to TRBJ2-3; TRBD2 matches 9 bases. The CDR3 has 17 residues. Germline CDR1 SGHDT, CDR2 YYEEEE. V dropped 4 bases and J dropped 3; count of bases not matched to a gene: 12. The CDR3 region has the DNA TGTGCCAGCAGCACCTACAGACTAGCGGCTAATACAGATACGCAGTATTTT. It is translated as CASSTYRLAANTDTQYF.

There are a few counts of this clone. The CDR3 nucleotides are TGTGCCAGCAGCCATCCGGGGTCTGGAAACACCATATATTTT. The encoded protein is CASSHPGSGNTIYF. The rearrangement links TRBV4-2 to TRBJ1-3; unclear D gene. Looked up from germline, CDR1 is LGHNA and CDR2 is YNFKEQ. Deletions cut 3 bases from V and 1 base from J, with 7 bases between. The CDR3 runs 14 residues.

This sequence joins TRBV4-1 and TRBJ2-3, with D unclear. The CDR3 loop spans 16 amino acids. Germline-derived CDR1 and CDR2 are MGHRA and YSYEKL. V shed 1 base and J shed 2 bases, with 13 bases lying between them. CDR3 sequence (DNA): TGCGCCAGCAGCCAAGTCGTAGGCAGAGACACAGATACGCAGTATTTT. This sequence encodes CASSQVVGRDTDTQYF.

J is TRBJ1-2 and V is TRBV4-1; tentatively, D is TRBD1 (5 bases). Germline V gene data show CDR1 as MGHRA and CDR2 as YSYEKL. The CDR3 is 14 amino acids. V lost 0 bases and J lost 7, with 12 bases in between. The CDR3 DNA follows: TGCGCCAGCAGCCAAGAACCAGGGAGGGTTGGCTACACCTTC. Translated, it gives CASSQEPGRVGYTF.

This chain uses TRBV29-1 with TRBJ2-3; D perhaps matches TRBD2 (6 bases). The V end was cut by 6 bases, the J end by 5 bases, with 18 bases between. Germline lookup yields CDR1 SQVTM and CDR2 ANQGSEA. This CDR3 has 14 amino acids. The CDR3 region has the DNA TGCAGCGTCGCTGTGTTGGGGGAGGTAGATACGCAGTATTTT. Translating gives CSVAVLGEVDTQYF.

V and J are TRBV4-1 and TRBJ2-5; 12 nucleotides line up with TRBD2. V lost 4 bases to trimming and J lost 5 bases; unmatched junction nucleotides: 11. Looked up from germline, CDR1 is MGHRA and CDR2 is YSYEKL. This CDR3 is 17 amino acids long. The CDR3 spells CASSPGLAGTPSETQYF. CDR3 in DNA: TGCGCCAGCAGCCCCGGACTAGCGGGGACACCTAGCGAGACCCAGTACTTC.

The chain is built from TRBV2 and TRBJ1-5; D call uncertain. The CDR3 length is 12 residues. The V gene lost 4 bases and the J gene lost 4 bases, with 5 bases spanning the gap. CDR1 is SNHLY, CDR2 FYNNEI, per germline. As DNA, the CDR3 is TGTGCCAGCAGTGCGGTAAATCAGCCCCAGCATTTT. It specifies CASSAVNQPQHF.

J is TRBJ2-3 and V is TRBV19, with 12 bases lining up with TRBD1. CDR1 and CDR2 (germline): LNHDA, SQIVND (reference sequence). Trimming removed 5 bases from V and 4 bases from J; junction bases left unmatched: 7. This CDR3 has 16 residues. CDR3: CASSPPGTGGADTQYF. In nucleotides, the CDR3 is TGTGCCAGTAGTCCCCCCGGGACAGGGGGCGCAGATACGCAGTATTTT.

V usage is TRBV7-3 and J usage is TRBJ2-5, with 12 nucleotides matching TRBD2. The germline gives CDR1 SGHTA, CDR2 FQGTGA. Unmatched junction bases numbered 12, after V lost 5 bases and J lost 5 bases. This CDR3 region has 17 residues. CDR3: CASSKDGLAGLSETQYF. The CDR3 DNA follows: TGTGCCAGCAGCAAAGACGGACTAGCGGGATTATCGGAGACCCAGTACTTC.

The chain uses TRBV6-1 and TRBJ2-2; TRBD1 aligns across 7 bases. Germline assignment: CDR1 MNHNS and CDR2 SASEGT. V shed 5 bases, J shed 2 bases, and the junction held 5 bases outside the gene matches. The CDR3 sequence is 15 residues long. The CDR3 sequence: CASSPGGFNTGELFF. The CDR3 coding sequence is TGTGCCAGCAGTCCAGGGGGTTTCAACACCGGGGAGCTGTTTTTT.

The chain joins TRBV27 to TRBJ2-6; D gene ambiguous. The CDR3 has 17 amino acids. The V gene's germline CDR1 is MNHEY and CDR2 SMNVEV (reference sequence). V shed 2 bases and J shed 0 bases, with 11 bases lying between them. The CDR3 is CASSLEDPRSGANVLTF. CDR3 in DNA: TGTGCCAGCAGTTTAGAGGATCCCCGCTCTGGGGCCAACGTCCTGACTTTC.

The genes are TRBV10-3 and TRBJ1-3, with D hard to call. Trimming cost V 3 bases and J 2 bases, with 8 bases left between them. Germline V gene sequence: CDR1 ENHRY, CDR2 SYGVKD. The CDR3 is 14 residues long. CDR3 coding DNA: TGTGCCATCAGTGATGAGGTTACTGGAAACACCATATATTTT. Its translation is CAISDEVTGNTIYF.

V and J are TRBV10-3 and TRBJ2-3, with a possible D match to TRBD2 (5 bases). Per germline, CDR1 ENHRY and CDR2 SYGVKD. The CDR3 totals 14 residues. V lost 2 bases, J lost 5 bases, and 11 bases lay in between. This CDR3 is CAISEPRAGDTQYF. As DNA, the CDR3 is TGTGCCATCAGTGAGCCGCGGGCCGGAGATACGCAGTATTTT.

The J gene is TRBJ1-1, the V gene TRBV29-1, with D unresolved. V dropped 4 bases and J dropped 3 bases, with 6 bases sitting between them. Germline assignment: CDR1 SQVTM and CDR2 ANQGSEA. This CDR3 spans 11 amino acids. CDR3 amino acids: CSVGLYTEAFF. The CDR3 nucleotides read TGCAGCGTTGGGTTGTACACTGAAGCTTTCTTT.

J is TRBJ2-1 and V is TRBV4-3; D possibly matches TRBD1 or TRBD2 (5 bases each). Germline values: CDR1 LGHNA, CDR2 YSLEER. CDR3 length equals 16 residues. V was trimmed by 2 bases and J by 8 bases, leaving 19 bases between them. The DNA of the CDR3 is TGCGCCAGCAGCCAAAGTTCCGGGACCCCGGGCGATGAGCAGTTCTTC. This sequence encodes CASSQSSGTPGDEQFF.